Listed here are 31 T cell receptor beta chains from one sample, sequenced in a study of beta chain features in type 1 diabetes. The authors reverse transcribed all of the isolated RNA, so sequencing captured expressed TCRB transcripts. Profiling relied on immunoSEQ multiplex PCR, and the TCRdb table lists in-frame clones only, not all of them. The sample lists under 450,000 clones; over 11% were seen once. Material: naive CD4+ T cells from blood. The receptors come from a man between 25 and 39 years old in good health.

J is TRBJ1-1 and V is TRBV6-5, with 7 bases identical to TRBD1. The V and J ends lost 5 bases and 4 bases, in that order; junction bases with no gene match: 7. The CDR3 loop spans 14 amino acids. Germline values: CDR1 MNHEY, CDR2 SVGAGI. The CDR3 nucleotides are TGTGCCAGCAGTCAAGACAGGGTTGTCACTGAAGCTTTCTTT. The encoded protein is CASSQDRVVTEAFF.

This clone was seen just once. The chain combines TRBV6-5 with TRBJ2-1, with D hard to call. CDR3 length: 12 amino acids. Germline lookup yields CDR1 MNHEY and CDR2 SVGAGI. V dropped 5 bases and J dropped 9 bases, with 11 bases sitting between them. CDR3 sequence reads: CASSPNHIEQFF. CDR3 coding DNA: TGTGCCAGCAGTCCCAATCACATTGAGCAGTTCTTC.

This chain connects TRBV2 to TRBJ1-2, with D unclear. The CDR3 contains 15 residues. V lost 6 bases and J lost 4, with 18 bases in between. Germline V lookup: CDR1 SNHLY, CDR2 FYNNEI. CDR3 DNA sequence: TGTGCCAGCAGCGCAAATGTCGGACGGAGCTATGGCTACACCTTC. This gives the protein CASSANVGRSYGYTF. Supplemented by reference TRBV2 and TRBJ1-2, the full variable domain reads EPEVTQTPSHQVTQMGQEVILRCVPISNHLYFYWYRQILGQKVEFLVSFYNNEISEKSEIFDDQFSVERPDGSNFTLKIRSTKLEDSAMYFCASSANVGRSYGYTFGSGTRLTVV.

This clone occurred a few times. CDR3 loop: CASSAQRNTEAFF. CDR3 in DNA: TGTGCCAGCTCAGCACAGAGGAACACTGAAGCTTTCTTT. The chain links TRBV18 to TRBJ1-1; D is undetermined. CDR1 and CDR2 from the germline V gene are KGHSH and LQKENI. Trimming took 5 bases from V and 1 from J, leaving 8 bases between them. There are 13 residues in the CDR3.

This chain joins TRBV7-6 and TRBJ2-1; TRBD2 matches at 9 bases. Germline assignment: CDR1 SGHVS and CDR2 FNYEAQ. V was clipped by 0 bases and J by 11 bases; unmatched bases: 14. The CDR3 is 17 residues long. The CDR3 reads CASSLAPAGGLFWQQFF. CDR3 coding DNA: TGTGCCAGCAGCTTAGCCCCAGCGGGAGGTCTATTTTGGCAGCAGTTCTTC.

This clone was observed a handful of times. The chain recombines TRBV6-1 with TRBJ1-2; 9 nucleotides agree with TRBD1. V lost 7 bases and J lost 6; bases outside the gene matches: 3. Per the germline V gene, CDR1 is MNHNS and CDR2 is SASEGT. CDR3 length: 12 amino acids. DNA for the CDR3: TGTGCCAGCATTTGGACAGGGGATGGCTACACCTTC. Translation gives CASIWTGDGYTF.

The CDR3 spells CASSQPGQRAKNIQYF. DNA of the CDR3: TGCGCCAGCAGCCAACCGGGACAGAGAGCCAAAAACATTCAGTACTTC. The rearrangement links TRBV4-1 to TRBJ2-4; the match to TRBD1 covers 7 bases. With 2 bases clipped from V and 0 bases from J, the junction kept 4 bases outside the gene matches. Germline CDR1 and CDR2: MGHRA and YSYEKL. CDR3 length: 16 amino acids.

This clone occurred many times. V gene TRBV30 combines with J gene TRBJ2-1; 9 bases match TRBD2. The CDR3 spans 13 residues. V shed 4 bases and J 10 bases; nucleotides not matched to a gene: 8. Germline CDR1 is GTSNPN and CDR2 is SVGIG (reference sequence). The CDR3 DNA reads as TGTGCCTGGATCATTAGCGGGAGAAGGGAGCAGTTCTTC. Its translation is CAWIISGRREQFF.

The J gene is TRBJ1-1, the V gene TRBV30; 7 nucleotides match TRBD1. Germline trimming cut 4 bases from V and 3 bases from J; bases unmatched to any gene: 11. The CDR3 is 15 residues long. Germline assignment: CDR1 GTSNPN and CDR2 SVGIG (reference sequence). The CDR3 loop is CAWTQKTGKYTEAFF. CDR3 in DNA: TGTGCCTGGACCCAGAAGACAGGGAAATACACTGAAGCTTTCTTT.

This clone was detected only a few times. The CDR3 loop is CASRGTGANVLTF. The CDR3 DNA is TGTGCCAGTCGGGGCACTGGGGCCAACGTCCTGACTTTC. The rearrangement joins TRBV2 to TRBJ2-6; D possibly uses TRBD1 or TRBD2 (5 bases each). This CDR3 comprises 13 residues. Germline CDR1 is SNHLY and CDR2 is FYNNEI. V was trimmed by 9 bases and J by 2 bases, leaving 8 bases between them.

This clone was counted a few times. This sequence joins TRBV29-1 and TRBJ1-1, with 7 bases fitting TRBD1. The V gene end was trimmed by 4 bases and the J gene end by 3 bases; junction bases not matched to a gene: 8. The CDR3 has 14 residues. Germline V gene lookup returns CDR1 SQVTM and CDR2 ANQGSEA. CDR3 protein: CSVVGDRSYTEAFF. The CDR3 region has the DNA TGCAGCGTTGTGGGGGACAGATCTTACACTGAAGCTTTCTTT.

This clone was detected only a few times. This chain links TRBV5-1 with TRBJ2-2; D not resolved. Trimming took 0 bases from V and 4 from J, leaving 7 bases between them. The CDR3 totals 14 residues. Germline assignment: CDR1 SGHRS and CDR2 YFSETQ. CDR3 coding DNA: TGCGCCAGCAGCTTGGTACTAACCACCGGGGAGCTGTTTTTT. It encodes CASSLVLTTGELFF.

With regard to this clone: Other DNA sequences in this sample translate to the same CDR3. The CDR3 DNA is TGTGCCAGCAGCTTGGGCGCTAGCACAGATACGCAGTATTTT. It specifies CASSLGASTDTQYF. The chain recombines TRBV5-4 with TRBJ2-3, with no clear D. CDR1 is SGHNT and CDR2 is YYREEE in the germline V gene (reference sequence). The CDR3 runs 14 residues. Trimming shortened V by 0 bases and J by 0 bases, and 5 bases separated the two germline ends.

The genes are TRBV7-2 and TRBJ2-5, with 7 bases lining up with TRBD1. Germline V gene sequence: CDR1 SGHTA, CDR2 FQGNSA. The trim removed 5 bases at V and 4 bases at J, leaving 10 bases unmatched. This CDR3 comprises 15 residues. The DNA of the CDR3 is TGTGCCAGCAGCATGACAGGGTTTGAAGTAGAGACCCAGTACTTC. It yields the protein CASSMTGFEVETQYF.

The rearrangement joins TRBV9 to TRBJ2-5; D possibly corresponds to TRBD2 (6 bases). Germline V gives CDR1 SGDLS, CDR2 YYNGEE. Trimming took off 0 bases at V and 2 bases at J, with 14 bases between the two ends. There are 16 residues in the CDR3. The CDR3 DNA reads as TGTGCCAGCAGCGTAGATTGGCTAGCGCCACAAGAGACCCAGTACTTC. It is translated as CASSVDWLAPQETQYF.

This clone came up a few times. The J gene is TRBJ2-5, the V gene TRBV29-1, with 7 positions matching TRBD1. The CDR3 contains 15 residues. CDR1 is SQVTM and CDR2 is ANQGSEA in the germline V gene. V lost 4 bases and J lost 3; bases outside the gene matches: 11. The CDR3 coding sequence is TGCAGCGTTGTATTGGAGACAGGGCCGAAAGAGACCCAGTACTTC. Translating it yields CSVVLETGPKETQYF.

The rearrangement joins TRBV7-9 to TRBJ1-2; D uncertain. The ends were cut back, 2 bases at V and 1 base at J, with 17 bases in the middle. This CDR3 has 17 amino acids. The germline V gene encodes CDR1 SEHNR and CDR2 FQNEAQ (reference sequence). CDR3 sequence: CASSLKWADTRNYGYTF. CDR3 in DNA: TGTGCCAGCAGCTTAAAATGGGCAGACACGCGTAACTATGGCTACACCTTC. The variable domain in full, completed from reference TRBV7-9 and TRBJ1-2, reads DTGVSQNPRHKITKRGQNVTFRCDPISEHNRLYWYRQTLGQGPEFLTYFQNEAQLEKSRLLSDRFSAERPKGSFSTLEIQRTEQGDSAMYLCASSLKWADTRNYGYTFGSGTRLTVV.

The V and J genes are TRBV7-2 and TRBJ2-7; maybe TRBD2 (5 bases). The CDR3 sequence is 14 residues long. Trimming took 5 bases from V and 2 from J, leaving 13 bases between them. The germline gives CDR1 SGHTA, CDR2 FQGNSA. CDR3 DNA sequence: TGTGCCAGCAGCCCCGGAAGCGGCCCCTACGAGCAGTACTTC. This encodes CASSPGSGPYEQYF.

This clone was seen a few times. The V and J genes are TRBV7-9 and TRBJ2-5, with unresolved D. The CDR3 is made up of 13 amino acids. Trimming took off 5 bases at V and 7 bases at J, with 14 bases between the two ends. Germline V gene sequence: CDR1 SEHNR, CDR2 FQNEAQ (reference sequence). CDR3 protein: CASSPGSRMTQYF. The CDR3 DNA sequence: TGTGCCAGCAGCCCCGGGTCTCGCATGACCCAGTACTTC.

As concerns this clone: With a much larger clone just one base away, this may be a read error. The CDR3 region is CASSETGANVLTF. DNA for the CDR3: TGTGCCAGCAGTGAAACTGGGGCCAACGTCCTGACTTTC. This sequence joins TRBV25-1 and TRBJ2-6; D remains ambiguous. The germline CDR1 and CDR2 sequences are MGHDK and SYGVNS. V lost 2 bases and J lost 2, with 1 base in between. This CDR3 is 13 amino acids long.

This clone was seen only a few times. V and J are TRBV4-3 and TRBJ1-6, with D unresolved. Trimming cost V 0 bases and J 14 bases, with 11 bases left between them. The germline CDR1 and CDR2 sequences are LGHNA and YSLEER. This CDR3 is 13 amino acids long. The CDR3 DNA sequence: TGCGCCAGCAGCCAAGAAGAGATCGGATCCCTCCACTTT. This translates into CASSQEEIGSLHF.

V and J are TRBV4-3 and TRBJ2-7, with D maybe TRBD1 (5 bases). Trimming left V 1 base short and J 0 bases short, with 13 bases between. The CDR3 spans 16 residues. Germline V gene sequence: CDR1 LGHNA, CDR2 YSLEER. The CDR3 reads CASSQAGRQPSYEQYF. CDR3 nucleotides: TGCGCCAGCAGCCAAGCTGGCCGACAGCCCTCCTACGAGCAGTACTTC.

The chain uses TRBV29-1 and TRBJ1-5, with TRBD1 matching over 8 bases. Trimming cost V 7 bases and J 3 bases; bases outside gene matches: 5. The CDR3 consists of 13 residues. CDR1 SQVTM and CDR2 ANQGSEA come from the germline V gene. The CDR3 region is CSAQQGVNQPQHF. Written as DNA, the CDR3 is TGCAGCGCCCAACAGGGGGTCAATCAGCCCCAGCATTTT.

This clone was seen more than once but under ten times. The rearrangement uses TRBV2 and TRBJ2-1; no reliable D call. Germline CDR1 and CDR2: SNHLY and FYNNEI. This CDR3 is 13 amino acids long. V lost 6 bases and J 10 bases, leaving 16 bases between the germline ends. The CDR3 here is CASSLLFEGEQFF. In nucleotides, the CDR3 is TGTGCCAGCAGCCTCCTGTTCGAAGGAGAGCAGTTCTTC.

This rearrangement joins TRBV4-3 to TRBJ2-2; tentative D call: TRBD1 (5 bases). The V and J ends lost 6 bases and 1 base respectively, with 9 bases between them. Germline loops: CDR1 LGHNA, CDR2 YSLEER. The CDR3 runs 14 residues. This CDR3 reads CASRRQQNTGELFF. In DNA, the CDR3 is TGCGCCAGCAGAAGACAGCAGAACACCGGGGAGCTGTTTTTT.

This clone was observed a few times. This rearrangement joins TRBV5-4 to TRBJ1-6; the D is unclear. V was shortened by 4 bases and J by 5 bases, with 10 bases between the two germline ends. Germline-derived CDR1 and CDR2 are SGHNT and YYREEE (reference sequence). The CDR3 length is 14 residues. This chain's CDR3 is CASSPGRDNSPLHF. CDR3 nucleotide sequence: TGTGCCAGCAGCCCAGGACGGGATAATTCACCCCTCCACTTT.

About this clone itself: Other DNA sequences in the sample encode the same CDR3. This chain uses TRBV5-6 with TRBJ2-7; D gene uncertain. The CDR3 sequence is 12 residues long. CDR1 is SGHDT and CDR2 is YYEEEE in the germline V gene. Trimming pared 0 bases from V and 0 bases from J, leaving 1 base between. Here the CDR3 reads CASSLASYEQYV. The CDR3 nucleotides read TGTGCCAGCAGCTTGGCCTCCTACGAGCAGTACGTC.

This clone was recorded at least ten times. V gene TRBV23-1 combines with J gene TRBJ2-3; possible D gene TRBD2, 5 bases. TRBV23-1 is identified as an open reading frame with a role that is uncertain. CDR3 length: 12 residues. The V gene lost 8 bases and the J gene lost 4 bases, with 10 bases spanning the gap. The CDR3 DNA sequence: TGCGCCAGCCCTCCGGAGGCAGATACGCAGTATTTT. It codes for CASPPEADTQYF.

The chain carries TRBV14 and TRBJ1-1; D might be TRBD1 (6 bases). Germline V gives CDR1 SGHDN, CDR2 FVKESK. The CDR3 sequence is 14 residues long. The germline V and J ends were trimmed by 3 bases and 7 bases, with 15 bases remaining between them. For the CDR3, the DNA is TGTGCCAGCAGCCAGAGGACAGCAGCCGTTGAAGCTTTCTTT. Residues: CASSQRTAAVEAFF.

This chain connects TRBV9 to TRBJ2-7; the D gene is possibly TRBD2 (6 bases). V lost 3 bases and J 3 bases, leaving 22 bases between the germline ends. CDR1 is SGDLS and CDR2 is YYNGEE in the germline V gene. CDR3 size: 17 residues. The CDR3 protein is CASSADLEGGNYYEQYV. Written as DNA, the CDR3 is TGTGCCAGCAGCGCGGACCTCGAAGGCGGGAACTACTACGAGCAGTACGTC.

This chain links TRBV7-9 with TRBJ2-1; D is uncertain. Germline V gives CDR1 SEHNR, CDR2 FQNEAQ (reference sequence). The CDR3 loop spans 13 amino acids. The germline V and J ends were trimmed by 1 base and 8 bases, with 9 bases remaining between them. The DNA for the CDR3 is TGTGCCAGCAGCTTAGGTTCGTGGGATGAGCAGTTCTTC. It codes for CASSLGSWDEQFF. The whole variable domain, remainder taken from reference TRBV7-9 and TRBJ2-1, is DTGVSQNPRHKITKRGQNVTFRCDPISEHNRLYWYRQTLGQGPEFLTYFQNEAQLEKSRLLSDRFSAERPKGSFSTLEIQRTEQGDSAMYLCASSLGSWDEQFFGPGTRLTVL.